This T cell receptor (beta chain) originates from a study of regulatory T cells in long-lasting Graves disease. Losses at the gene ends were 2 bases for V and 6 bases for J; bases not matched to a gene: 10. Germline V CDR1 and CDR2: MNHEY, SVGAGI. The CDR3 loop spans 16 amino acids. In this sample, this clonotype turned up many times. Its target is unknown. Time point reported: newly diagnosed GD, antithyroid drugs for less than 3 months. Generation of the TCR library employed RNA extracted from PBMCs. An endocrinology department located in Xi'an, China, was where the patients came from. Notes on the study in general: Clonotypes that were public and shared totalled 2,500 to 3,500 in persistent patients versus 900 to 1,000 in new patients.

Researchers made TCR beta libraries by using iRepertoire HTBI primers and running Arm-PCR on CDR3 regions. Using its own MiXCR run on the multiplex PCR reads, TCRdb lists one record per CDR3 protein. The sample has about 450,000 distinct CDR3 sequences, 14% seen once. These sequences were also reported in another study, on T cells in Graves' hyperthyroidism and ophthalmopathy. That paper states: The study defined stable Graves' hyperthyroidism as no ophthalmopathy progression within 18 months.

The source is a woman aged 50 to 60 with Graves disease. The material was peripheral blood mononuclear cells (PBMCs), obtained at new diagnosis, from a patient treated with antithyroid drugs. This sequence joins TRBV6-5 and TRBJ2-1; 7 bases align to TRBD1. The CDR3 DNA follows: TGTGCCAGCAGTTACCTCGTGGGGGCAGGGGGCAATGAGCAGTTCTTC. It codes for CASSYLVGAGGNEQFF.